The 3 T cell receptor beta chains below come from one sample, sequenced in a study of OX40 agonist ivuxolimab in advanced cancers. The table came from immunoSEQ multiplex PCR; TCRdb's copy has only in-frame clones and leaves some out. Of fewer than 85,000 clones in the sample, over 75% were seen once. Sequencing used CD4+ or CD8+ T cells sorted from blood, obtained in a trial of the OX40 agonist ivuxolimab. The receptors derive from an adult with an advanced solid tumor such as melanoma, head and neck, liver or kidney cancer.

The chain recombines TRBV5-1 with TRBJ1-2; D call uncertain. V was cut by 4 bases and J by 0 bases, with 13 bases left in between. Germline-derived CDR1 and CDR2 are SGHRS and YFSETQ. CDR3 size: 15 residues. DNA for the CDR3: TGCGCCAGCAGCCAGGACGGCGTCGCTAACTATGGCTACACCTTC. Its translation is CASSQDGVANYGYTF. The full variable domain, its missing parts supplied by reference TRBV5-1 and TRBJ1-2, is KAGVTQTPRYLIKTRGQQVTLSCSPISGHRSVSWYQQTPGQGLQFLFEYFSETQRNKGNFPGRFSGRQFSNSRSEMNVSTLELGDSALYLCASSQDGVANYGYTFGSGTRLTVV.

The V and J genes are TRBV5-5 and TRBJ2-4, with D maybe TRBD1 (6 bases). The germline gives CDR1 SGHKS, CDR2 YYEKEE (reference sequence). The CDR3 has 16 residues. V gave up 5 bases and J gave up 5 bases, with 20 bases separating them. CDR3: CASRGAHDLSENIQYF. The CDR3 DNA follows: TGTGCCAGCAGGGGGGCGCATGATCTTTCCGAAAACATTCAGTACTTC.

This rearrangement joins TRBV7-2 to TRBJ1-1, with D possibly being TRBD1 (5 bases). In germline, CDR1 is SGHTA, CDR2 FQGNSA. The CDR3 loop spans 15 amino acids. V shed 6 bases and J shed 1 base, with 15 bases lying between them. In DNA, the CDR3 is TGTGCCAGCAGACAGCCCGGGGCCGGGAACACTGAAGCTTTCTTT. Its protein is CASRQPGAGNTEAFF.